The subject of this entry is one TCR beta chain. V shed 3 bases and J shed 9 bases, with 15 bases lying between them. Looked up from germline, CDR1 is DFQATT and CDR2 is SNEGSKA (reference sequence). The length of the CDR3 is 14 residues. These data are taken from a study of blood T cell repertoires in COVID-19. Study in general: Among Cohort 3 donors, those recovered had two negative PCRs, clearance, or symptom resolution.

The data were produced by immunoSEQ multiplex PCR, yet TCRdb's version contains in-frame clones alone and is incomplete. This table has hundreds of thousands of clones, less than 90% appearing once. Residents of 24 US areas, aged roughly 18 to 95 years, made up the participants. This TCR derives from a woman aged 50 to 65 in a cohort exposed to, infected with or recovered from COVID-19 (not recorded which). Sequencing was performed on PBMCs or T cells enriched from blood (not recorded which). The V gene is TRBV20-1, the J gene TRBJ1-6, with D unclear. CDR3 DNA sequence: TGCAGTGCTAGTGGCCTCCTAGTTACTTCACCCCTCCACTTT. Its protein product is CSASGLLVTSPLHF.